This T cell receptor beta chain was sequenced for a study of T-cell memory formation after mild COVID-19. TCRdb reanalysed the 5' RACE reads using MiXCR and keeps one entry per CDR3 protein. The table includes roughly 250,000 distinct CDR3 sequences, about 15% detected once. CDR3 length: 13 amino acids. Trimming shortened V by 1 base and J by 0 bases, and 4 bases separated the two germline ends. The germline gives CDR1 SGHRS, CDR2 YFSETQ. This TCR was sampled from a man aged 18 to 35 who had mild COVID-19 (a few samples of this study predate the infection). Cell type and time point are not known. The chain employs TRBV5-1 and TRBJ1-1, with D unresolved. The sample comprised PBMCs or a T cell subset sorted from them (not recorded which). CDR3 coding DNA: TGCGCCAGCAGCTTGTGGCTGAACACTGAAGCTTTCTTT. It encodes CASSLWLNTEAFF.